This T cell receptor beta chain emerged from a study of T-cell memory formation after mild COVID-19. The CDR3 consists of 14 residues. Trimming took 4 bases from V and 5 from J, leaving 12 bases between them. Germline CDR1 is SNHLY and CDR2 is FYNNEI. TCRdb used MiXCR to reprocess the 5' RACE reads, holding one entry per CDR3 protein. The sample records around 190,000 distinct CDR3 sequences, 15% to 20% being singletons. This clonotype occurred once. The sequenced sample consisted of PBMCs or a T cell subset sorted from them (not recorded which). The receptor's source is a young man who had mild COVID-19 (a few samples of this study predate the infection). Cell type and time point are not known. This chain links TRBV2 with TRBJ1-5; D gene uncertain. The CDR3 region is CASSAIGPDQPQHF. In DNA form, the CDR3 reads TGTGCCAGCAGTGCTATAGGACCGGATCAGCCCCAGCATTTT.